This T cell receptor beta chain stems from a study of shared clonotypes between healthy human individuals. Findings and caveats of the study: Donor clonotype sharing was expected to depend on sequencing depth.

Deep was the level used in running the assay. The protocol was immunoSEQ multiplex PCR, while the TCRdb copy is restricted to in-frame clones and leaves out a portion. The sample records about 2.4 million clones, approximately 90% being singletons. This CDR3 region has 13 residues. Germline V CDR1 and CDR2: GTSNPN, SVGIG (reference sequence). In regard to this clone: The antigen remains unidentified. One junction end does not reproduce the germline sequence, and a read error may be involved.

The receptor's source is a man between 18 and 35 years old in good health. Sample: naive CD4+ T cells sorted from blood. Subset meaning: CD45RA+ positively selected. The chain joins TRBV30 to TRBJ1-3; D unclear. The DNA for the CDR3 is TGTGCCTGTAGTGGGCTCTCTGGAAACACCATATATTTT. This sequence encodes CACSGLSGNTIYF. Looking up the rest from reference TRBV30 and TRBJ1-3 gives the full variable domain: SQTIHQWPATLVQPVGSPLSLECTVEGTSNPNLYWYRQAAGRGLQLLFYSVGIGQISSEVPQNLSASRPQDRQFILSSKKLLLSDSGFYLCACSGLSGNTIYFGEGSWLTVV.